This T cell receptor beta chain was obtained from a study of T cell repertoires in cytomegalovirus infection. Background on the study: CMV infection together with matching HLA type was indicated by public TCR beta signatures. The study's findings and limits: HLA-C-restricted CMV clonotypes gave the most frequent clonotype in two of eight donors.

Comment on this clonotype: The antigen remains unidentified.

TCRdb independently ran MiXCR on the reads; one entry per CDR3 protein. The sample yields roughly 500,000 distinct CDR3 sequences, roughly a third seen once. The sequenced sample was cultured PBMCs, obtained from culture after CMV antigen stimulation. This receptor was obtained from a human donor in good health (CMV status not recorded). Some clones in this sample may be carry-over from other donors' samples.

In DNA form, the CDR3 reads TGCAGTGTCCACAGCCCAGCAAATGAGCAGTTCTTC. Encoded protein: CSVHSPANEQFF. V usage is TRBV20-1 and J usage is TRBJ2-1, with unresolved D. Germline CDR1 and CDR2: DFQATT and SNEGSKA (reference sequence). There are 12 residues in the CDR3. Deletions cut 7 bases from V and 7 bases from J, with 14 bases between.